These 27 T cell receptor beta chains were all obtained from the same sample, sequenced in a study of shared clonotypes between healthy human individuals. Repertoires were generated with immunoSEQ multiplex PCR, while TCRdb's copy carries only in-frame clones and drops some. The profile shows more than 2,000,000 clones, approximately 93% of them singletons. Sequenced input: naive CD4+ T cells from PBMCs. Subset indicated: CD45RA+ positively selected. The receptors originated from a man aged 18 to 30 in good health. Some clones in this sample may be carry-over from other donors' samples.

The rearrangement links TRBV19 to TRBJ1-2; D gene unclear. Germline lookup yields CDR1 LNHDA and CDR2 SQIVND (reference sequence). Trimming pared 10 bases from V and 4 bases from J, leaving 10 bases between. The CDR3 has 11 amino acids. CDR3 sequence (DNA): TGTGCCACAAAGGACGGCTATGGCTACACCTTC. Its protein is CATKDGYGYTF.

J is TRBJ1-5 and V is TRBV28; D not certain. CDR1 MDHEN and CDR2 SYDVKM come from the germline V gene. The CDR3 consists of 16 residues. Trimming cost V 3 bases and J 2 bases, with 14 bases left between them. The CDR3 DNA sequence: TGTGCCAGCAGTTTTAGTTCGGCACTTCGCAATCAGCCCCAGCATTTT. Its translation: CASSFSSALRNQPQHF.

V and J are TRBV5-1 and TRBJ2-3; no definite D call. The germline gives CDR1 SGHRS, CDR2 YFSETQ. V was trimmed by 3 bases and J by 2 bases, leaving 13 bases between them. The CDR3 has 15 amino acids. The CDR3 here is CASSYNRINTDTQYF. In DNA form, the CDR3 reads TGCGCCAGCAGCTATAACAGAATAAACACAGATACGCAGTATTTT.

This sequence joins TRBV2 and TRBJ1-5; D might be TRBD1 (5 bases). Germline CDR1 is SNHLY and CDR2 is FYNNEI. Deletions cut 8 bases from V and 2 bases from J, with 13 bases between. The CDR3 extends over 14 amino acids. The CDR3 region is CASAFRDGNQPQHF. CDR3 nucleotide sequence: TGTGCCAGCGCCTTCCGGGACGGCAATCAGCCCCAGCATTTT.

The chain couples TRBV28 to TRBJ2-1, with TRBD1 matching 8 bases. Trimming at V came to 6 bases and at J to 4 bases, leaving 8 bases not matched to a gene. Germline assignment: CDR1 MDHEN and CDR2 SYDVKM. The CDR3 sequence is 15 residues long. The CDR3 bases are TGTGCCAGCAGCCCGGCAGGGGGCCTTTACAATGAGCAGTTCTTC. Protein product: CASSPAGGLYNEQFF.

The chain joins TRBV7-7 to TRBJ2-6; TRBD1 might be the D (5 bases). This CDR3 has 15 amino acids. The germline V and J ends were trimmed by 5 bases and 4 bases, with 12 bases remaining between them. Germline V CDR1 and CDR2: SSHAT, FNYEAQ (reference sequence). DNA of the CDR3: TGTGCCAGCAGCCCCACAGGCACCGGGGCCAACGTCCTGACTTTC. Amino acids: CASSPTGTGANVLTF.

The genes are TRBV30 and TRBJ1-5, with unresolved D. The CDR3 extends over 13 amino acids. Germline V CDR1 and CDR2: GTSNPN, SVGIG (reference sequence). Trimming removed 3 bases from V and 4 bases from J, with 10 bases in between. This CDR3 is CAWSLGPNQPQHF. As DNA, the CDR3 is TGTGCCTGGAGCCTTGGTCCGAATCAGCCCCAGCATTTT.

The CDR3 nucleotides read TGTGCCAGCACAAGGGTCACCACAGATACGCAGTATTTT. Residues: CASTRVTTDTQYF. The chain employs TRBV28 and TRBJ2-3; D gene uncertain. This CDR3 contains 13 residues. V shed 7 bases and J shed 2 bases, with 10 bases lying between them. The V gene's germline CDR1 is MDHEN and CDR2 SYDVKM.

J is TRBJ1-1 and V is TRBV29-1; 8 nucleotides agree with TRBD1. V gave up 7 bases and J gave up 5 bases; unmatched junction bases: 6. The germline V gene encodes CDR1 SQVTM and CDR2 ANQGSEA. The CDR3 length is 12 residues. CDR3 region: CSGTNRGTEAFF. CDR3 sequence (DNA): TGCAGCGGGACAAACAGGGGGACTGAAGCTTTCTTT.

This chain connects TRBV5-5 to TRBJ1-1; D gene unclear. Germline V gives CDR1 SGHKS, CDR2 YYEKEE (reference sequence). With 2 bases removed from V and 0 bases from J, the gap between germline ends came to 8 bases. CDR3 length: 14 amino acids. As DNA, the CDR3 is TGTGCCAGCAGCTTAGAACAGCTGAACACTGAAGCTTTCTTT. This codes for CASSLEQLNTEAFF.

The V call is TRBV9, the J call TRBJ2-1; tentatively, D is TRBD2 (5 bases). V lost 1 base and J 0 bases, leaving 8 bases between the germline ends. The CDR3 totals 15 residues. Germline V gene sequence: CDR1 SGDLS, CDR2 YYNGEE. The CDR3 here is CASSVISGSYNEQFF. CDR3 in DNA: TGTGCCAGCAGCGTAATCAGCGGCTCCTACAATGAGCAGTTCTTC.

The CDR3 here is CAWSVLRLRSTEAFF. The CDR3 coding sequence is TGTGCCTGGAGTGTACTTAGGCTGAGGAGCACTGAAGCTTTCTTT. This chain connects TRBV30 to TRBJ1-1; unclear D gene. The V and J ends lost 0 bases and 4 bases respectively, with 15 bases between them. Germline loops: CDR1 GTSNPN, CDR2 SVGIG (reference sequence). The CDR3 has 15 residues.

The genes are TRBV5-5 and TRBJ2-7, with unresolved D. The V gene lost 3 bases and the J gene lost 2 bases, with 6 bases spanning the gap. This CDR3 has 12 residues. Germline lookup yields CDR1 SGHKS and CDR2 YYEKEE (reference sequence). As DNA, the CDR3 is TGTGCCAGCAGCTCACACCCCTACGAGCAGTACTTC. Protein product: CASSSHPYEQYF.

This chain connects TRBV7-3 to TRBJ2-2; possible D gene TRBD1, 6 bases. The CDR3 spans 15 residues. V lost 2 bases, J lost 6 bases, and 13 bases lay in between. Germline CDR1 SGHTA, CDR2 FQGTGA. The CDR3 loop reads CASSLGTRQPGELFF. DNA of the CDR3: TGTGCCAGCAGCTTAGGGACAAGGCAACCCGGGGAGCTGTTTTTT. The full variable domain, its missing parts supplied by reference TRBV7-3 and TRBJ2-2, is GAGVSQTPSNKVTEKGKYVELRCDPISGHTALYWYRQSLGQGPEFLIYFQGTGAADDSGLPNDRFFAVRPEGSVSTLKIQRTERGDSAVYLCASSLGTRQPGELFFGEGSRLTVL.

The chain uses TRBV11-2 and TRBJ1-1, with 8 positions matching TRBD1. CDR3 length: 16 amino acids. The germline V gene encodes CDR1 SGHAT and CDR2 FQNNGV. The junction had 11 bases not matched to a gene; V was cut back by 2 bases and J by 6 bases. CDR3 sequence reads: CASSLISRQGASEAFF. For the CDR3, the DNA is TGTGCCAGCAGCTTAATCAGTCGGCAGGGGGCTTCTGAAGCTTTCTTT.

This chain uses TRBV5-6 with TRBJ1-2, with 8 bases fitting TRBD1. Trimming at V came to 1 base and at J to 8 bases, leaving 7 bases not matched to a gene. The germline V gene encodes CDR1 SGHDT and CDR2 YYEEEE. The CDR3 length is 14 residues. The CDR3 DNA is TGTGCCAGCAGCTTGTTTCAGGGGGCAAAGGGCTACACCTTC. Residues: CASSLFQGAKGYTF.

The chain uses TRBV9 and TRBJ2-3; a possible D gene is TRBD2 (7 bases). The CDR3 runs to 14 residues. The V and J ends lost 4 bases and 2 bases respectively, with 11 bases between them. Germline CDR1 is SGDLS and CDR2 is YYNGEE. The CDR3 bases are TGTGCCAGCAGCCGCGCGGGGGCCACAGATACGCAGTATTTT. It encodes CASSRAGATDTQYF. The full variable domain, in which reference TRBV9 and TRBJ2-3 provide the parts outside the CDR3, is DSGVTQTPKHLITATGQRVTLRCSPRSGDLSVYWYQQSLDQGLQFLIQYYNGEERAKGNILERFSAQQFPDLHSELNLSSLELGDSALYFCASSRAGATDTQYFGPGTRLTVL.

The rearrangement links TRBV28 to TRBJ2-7; 7 nucleotides match TRBD1. CDR3 length: 14 amino acids. The germline gives CDR1 MDHEN, CDR2 SYDVKM. Trimming removed 6 bases from V and 5 bases from J; junction bases left unmatched: 10. The CDR3 spells CASRSGTAAHEQYF. The CDR3 DNA sequence: TGTGCCAGCAGATCCGGGACAGCCGCTCACGAGCAGTACTTC.

The chain couples TRBV4-2 to TRBJ2-6; D could derive from TRBD1 or TRBD2 (5 bases each). The CDR3 extends over 21 amino acids. The V end lost 2 bases, the J end lost 2 bases, and 25 bases lay between the germline ends. CDR1 and CDR2 from the germline V gene are LGHNA and YNFKEQ. CDR3 coding DNA: TGTGCCAGCAGCCAAATCGTGGCTACTTCGGGACGTGGTACTGGGGCCAACGTCCTGACTTTC. It specifies CASSQIVATSGRGTGANVLTF.

The chain recombines TRBV6-6 with TRBJ1-5, with 7 bases fitting TRBD1. V lost 5 bases, J lost 6 bases, and 10 bases stayed unmatched. Per the germline V gene, CDR1 is MNHNY and CDR2 is SVGAGI (reference sequence). CDR3 length equals 15 residues. The CDR3: CASSLYRGRGQPQHF. Written as DNA, the CDR3 is TGTGCCAGCAGTCTTTACAGGGGAAGAGGTCAGCCCCAGCATTTT.

The rearrangement uses TRBV6-1 and TRBJ1-2; D call uncertain. Trimming left V 6 bases short and J 6 bases short, with 5 bases between. The CDR3 runs to 10 residues. CDR1 and CDR2 from the germline V gene are MNHNS and SASEGT. The CDR3 region is CASRSNGYTF. In DNA, the CDR3 is TGTGCCAGCAGATCAAATGGCTACACCTTC.

This sequence joins TRBV6-1 and TRBJ2-3; TRBD2 matches 9 bases. The V and J ends lost 5 bases and 1 base, in that order; junction bases with no gene match: 4. In germline, CDR1 is MNHNS, CDR2 SASEGT. The CDR3 spans 15 residues. CDR3 amino acids: CASSKRTSGTDTQYF. The CDR3 DNA sequence: TGTGCCAGCAGTAAGAGGACTAGCGGCACAGATACGCAGTATTTT.

V usage is TRBV7-2 and J usage is TRBJ2-7, with 9 bases aligning to TRBD1. There are 14 residues in the CDR3. Germline V gene data show CDR1 as SGHTA and CDR2 as FQGNSA. The V and J ends lost 6 bases and 5 bases, in that order; junction bases with no gene match: 8. CDR3 bases: TGTGCCAGCAGTCAGGACAGGGGTTTCGACGAGCAGTACTTC. Translating it yields CASSQDRGFDEQYF. The full variable domain, rest sourced from reference TRBV7-2 and TRBJ2-7, is GAGVSQSPSNKVTEKGKDVELRCDPISGHTALYWYRQSLGQGLEFLIYFQGNSAPDKSGLPSDRFSAERTGGSVSTLTIQRTQQEDSAVYLCASSQDRGFDEQYFGPGTRLTVT.

This chain joins TRBV11-2 and TRBJ2-3, with a weak D call TRBD2 (6 bases). The germline V gene has CDR1 SGHAT and CDR2 FQNNGV. This CDR3 contains 16 residues. The V gene lost 9 bases and the J gene lost 2 bases, with 21 bases spanning the gap. CDR3 protein: CASHDGLNYITDTQYF. The CDR3 DNA sequence: TGTGCCAGTCATGATGGACTAAATTACATCACAGATACGCAGTATTTT.

This clone was seen a single time. The chain combines TRBV28 with TRBJ2-3, with D perhaps TRBD2 (5 bases). Germline lookup yields CDR1 MDHEN and CDR2 SYDVKM. The V gene lost 7 bases and the J gene lost 0 bases, with 8 bases spanning the gap. The CDR3 runs to 13 residues. The CDR3 spells CASTSPSTDTQYF. DNA for the CDR3: TGTGCCAGCACTAGCCCTAGCACAGATACGCAGTATTTT.

The J gene is TRBJ2-6, the V gene TRBV30; 8 positions agree with TRBD1. The CDR3 runs to 16 residues. Germline trimming cut 8 bases from V and 2 bases from J; bases unmatched to any gene: 11. Germline loops: CDR1 GTSNPN, CDR2 SVGIG (reference sequence). The CDR3 sequence is CAQSAGTGAGANVLTF. For the CDR3, the DNA is TGTGCCCAGTCTGCGGGGACAGGAGCTGGGGCCAACGTCCTGACTTTC.

This clone was seen once. The chain carries TRBV11-2 and TRBJ2-1, with 10 bases lining up with TRBD2. The CDR3 sequence is 19 residues long. Germline CDR1 reads SGHAT; CDR2 reads FQNNGV. Trimming took 4 bases from V and 2 from J; bases not matched to a gene: 14. CDR3 DNA sequence: TGTGCCAGCAGCTCCTTGGGGGGGGCGACTAGCGGGCCCTACAATGAGCAGTTCTTC. Residues: CASSSLGGATSGPYNEQFF. Full variable domain (remainder filled in from reference TRBV11-2 and TRBJ2-1): EAGVAQSPRYKIIEKRQSVAFWCNPISGHATLYWYQQILGQGPKLLIQFQNNGVVDDSQLPKDRFSAERLKGVDSTLKIQPAKLEDSAVYLCASSSLGGATSGPYNEQFFGPGTRLTVL.